This T cell receptor (beta chain) was recovered during a study of T-cell memory formation after mild COVID-19. Study summary: In these data, TCR clusters were largely donor specific.

MiXCR, run by TCRdb on the 5' RACE reads, gives a single entry per CDR3 protein. The table includes about 270,000 distinct CDR3 sequences, 15% detected once. This clonotype was counted many times. Its antigen is not identified. Per the germline V gene, CDR1 is LGHDT and CDR2 is YNNKEL (reference sequence). Between the trimmed V and J ends, which lost 0 bases and 1 base, there was a span of 6 bases. The CDR3 is 14 amino acids. Study-level findings and limits: Nothing showed for sure that second-wave clones peaking on day 37 were SARS-CoV-2 specific. CD4+ contracting clones were found mainly in CM and EM, and CD8+ ones in EMRA.

Sequencing used PBMCs or a T cell subset sorted from them (not recorded which). The rearrangement links TRBV3-1 to TRBJ1-1; D is perhaps TRBD1 (5 bases). The clonotype was recovered from an adult woman who had mild COVID-19 (a few samples of this study predate the infection). Cell type and time point are not known. As DNA, the CDR3 is TGTGCCAGCAGCCAAGAGGGGGGGAACACTGAAGCTTTCTTT. This codes for CASSQEGGNTEAFF.